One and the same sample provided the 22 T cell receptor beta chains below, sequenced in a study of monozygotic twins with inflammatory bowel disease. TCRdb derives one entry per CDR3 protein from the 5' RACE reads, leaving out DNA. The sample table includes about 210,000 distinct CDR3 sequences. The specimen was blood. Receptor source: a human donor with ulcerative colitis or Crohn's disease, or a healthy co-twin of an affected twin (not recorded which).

The CDR3 loop is CASSPGTRTETQYF. V is TRBV5-1 and J is TRBJ2-5; the D call of TRBD1 rests on TCRdb alone, since no DNA is present to check it. This CDR3 region has 14 residues. CDR1 and CDR2 from the germline V gene are SGHRS and YFSETQ.

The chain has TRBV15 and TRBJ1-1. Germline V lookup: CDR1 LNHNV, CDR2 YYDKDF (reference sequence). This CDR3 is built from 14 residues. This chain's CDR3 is CATSSSYLGTEAFF.

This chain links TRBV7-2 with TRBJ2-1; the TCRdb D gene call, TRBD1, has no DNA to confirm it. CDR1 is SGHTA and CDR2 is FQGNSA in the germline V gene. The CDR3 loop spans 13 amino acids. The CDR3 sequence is CASSRQTNNEQFF. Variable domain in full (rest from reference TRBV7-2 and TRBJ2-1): GAGVSQSPSNKVTEKGKDVELRCDPISGHTALYWYRQSLGQGLEFLIYFQGNSAPDKSGLPSDRFSAERTGGSVSTLTIQRTQQEDSAVYLCASSRQTNNEQFFGPGTRLTVL.

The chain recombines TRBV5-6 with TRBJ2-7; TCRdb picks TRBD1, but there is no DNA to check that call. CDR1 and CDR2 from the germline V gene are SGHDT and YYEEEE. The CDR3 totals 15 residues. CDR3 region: CASSFSGTGEYEQYF.

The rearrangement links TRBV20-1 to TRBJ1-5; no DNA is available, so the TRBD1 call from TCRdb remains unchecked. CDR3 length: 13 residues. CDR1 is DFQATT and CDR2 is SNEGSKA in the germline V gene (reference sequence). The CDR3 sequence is CSARDAGNQPQHF.

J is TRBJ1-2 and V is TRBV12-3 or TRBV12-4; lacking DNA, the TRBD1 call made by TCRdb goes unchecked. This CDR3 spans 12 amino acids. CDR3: CASSEQGWGYTF.

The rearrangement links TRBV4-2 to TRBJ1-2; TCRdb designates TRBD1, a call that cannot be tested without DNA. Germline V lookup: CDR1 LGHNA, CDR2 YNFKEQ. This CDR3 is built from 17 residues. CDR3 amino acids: CASSLKRTGQANYGYTF.

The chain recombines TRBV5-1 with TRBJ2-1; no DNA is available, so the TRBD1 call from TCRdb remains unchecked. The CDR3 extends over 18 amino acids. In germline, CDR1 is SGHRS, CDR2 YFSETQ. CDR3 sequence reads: CASSLETGGGSTYNEQFF.

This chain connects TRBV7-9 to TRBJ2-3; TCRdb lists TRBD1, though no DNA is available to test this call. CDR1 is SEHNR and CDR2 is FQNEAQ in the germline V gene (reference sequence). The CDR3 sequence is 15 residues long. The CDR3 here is CASSFGGLRTDTQYF.

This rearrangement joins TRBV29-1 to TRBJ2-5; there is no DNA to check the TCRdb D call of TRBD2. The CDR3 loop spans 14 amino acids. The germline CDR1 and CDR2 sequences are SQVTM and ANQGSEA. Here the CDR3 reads CSVLLAGGLETQYF.

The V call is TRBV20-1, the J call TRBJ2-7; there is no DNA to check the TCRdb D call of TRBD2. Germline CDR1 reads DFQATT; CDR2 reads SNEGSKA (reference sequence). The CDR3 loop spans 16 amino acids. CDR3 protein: CSASTSGGKLPYEQYF.

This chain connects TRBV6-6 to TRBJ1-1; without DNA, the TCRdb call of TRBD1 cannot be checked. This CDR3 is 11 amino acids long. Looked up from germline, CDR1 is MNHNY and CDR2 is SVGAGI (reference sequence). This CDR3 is CASSQGPEAFF.

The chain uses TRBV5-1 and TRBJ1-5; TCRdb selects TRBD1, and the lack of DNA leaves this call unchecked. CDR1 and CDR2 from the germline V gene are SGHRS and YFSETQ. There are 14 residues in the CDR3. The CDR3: CASSLQGENQPQHF.

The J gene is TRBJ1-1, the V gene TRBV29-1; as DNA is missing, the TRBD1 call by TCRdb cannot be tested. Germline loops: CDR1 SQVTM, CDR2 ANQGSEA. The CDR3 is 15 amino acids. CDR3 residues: CSARGGQGTNTEAFF. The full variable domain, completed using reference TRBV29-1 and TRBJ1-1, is SAVISQKPSRDICQRGTSLTIQCQVDSQVTMMFWYRQQPGQSLTLIATANQGSEATYESGFVIDKFPISRPNLTFSTLTVSNMSPEDSSIYLCSARGGQGTNTEAFFGQGTRLTVV.

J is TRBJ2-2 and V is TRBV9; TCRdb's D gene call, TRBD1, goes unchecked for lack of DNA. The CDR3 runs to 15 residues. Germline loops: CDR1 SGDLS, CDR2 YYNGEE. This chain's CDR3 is CASSARDTNTGELFF.

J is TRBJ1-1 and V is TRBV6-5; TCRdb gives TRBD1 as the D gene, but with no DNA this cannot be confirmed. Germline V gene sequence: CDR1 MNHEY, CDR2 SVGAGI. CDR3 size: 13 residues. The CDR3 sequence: CASTPGGGAEAFF.

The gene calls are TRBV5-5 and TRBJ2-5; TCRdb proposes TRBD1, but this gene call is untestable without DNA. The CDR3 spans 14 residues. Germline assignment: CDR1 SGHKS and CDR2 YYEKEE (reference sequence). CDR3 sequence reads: CASRGGTVQETQYF.

The chain's CDR3 is CASRGTTVDEQFF. V gene TRBV4-1 combines with J gene TRBJ2-1; TCRdb designates TRBD2, a call that cannot be tested without DNA. This CDR3 contains 13 residues. Germline loops: CDR1 MGHRA, CDR2 YSYEKL.

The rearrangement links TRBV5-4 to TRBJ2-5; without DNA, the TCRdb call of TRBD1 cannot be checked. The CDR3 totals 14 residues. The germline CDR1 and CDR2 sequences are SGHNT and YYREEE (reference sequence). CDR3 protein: CASSPGTGIETQYF. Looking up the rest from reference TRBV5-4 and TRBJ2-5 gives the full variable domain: ETGVTQSPTHLIKTRGQQVTLRCSSQSGHNTVSWYQQALGQGPQFIFQYYREEENGRGNFPPRFSGLQFPNYSSELNVNALELDDSALYLCASSPGTGIETQYFGPGTRLLVL.

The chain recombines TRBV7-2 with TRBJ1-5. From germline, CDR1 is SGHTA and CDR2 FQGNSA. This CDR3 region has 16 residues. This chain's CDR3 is CASSLGLTSDWQPQHF. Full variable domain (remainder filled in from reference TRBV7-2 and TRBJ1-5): GAGVSQSPSNKVTEKGKDVELRCDPISGHTALYWYRQSLGQGLEFLIYFQGNSAPDKSGLPSDRFSAERTGGSVSTLTIQRTQQEDSAVYLCASSLGLTSDWQPQHFGDGTRLSIL.

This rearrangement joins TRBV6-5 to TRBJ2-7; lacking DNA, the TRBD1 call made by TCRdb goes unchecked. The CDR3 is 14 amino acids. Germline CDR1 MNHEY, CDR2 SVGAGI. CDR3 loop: CASSSRTATYEQYF.

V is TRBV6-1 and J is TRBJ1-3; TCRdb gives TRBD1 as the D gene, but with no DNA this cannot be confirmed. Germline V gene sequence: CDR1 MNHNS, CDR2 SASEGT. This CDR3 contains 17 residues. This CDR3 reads CASRNPPGSVAGNTIYF.